The text below deals with one TCR beta chain. Its antigen remains undetermined. Base qualities are missing; no much larger clone stands one base away. In the prospective study, participants were about 18 to 89 years old, resided in 24 geographic areas of the United States, and were enrolled through a virtual design. Cohort assignment in the prospective study relied on participant-reported clinical history from a screening survey and a study questionnaire. For ImmuneRACE Cohort 3, a participant was defined as recovered based on two consecutive negative NP/OP PCR tests, clearance by a healthcare professional, or resolution of symptoms. Mobile phlebotomists in the prospective study collected whole blood, serum and a nasopharyngeal or oropharyngeal swab from every participant. Prospective study participants could optionally give additional blood draws and questionnaires over a roughly two-month period. Blood samples from the prospective study were shipped frozen or at room temperature prior to DNA extraction.

The sample belongs to a study of blood T cell repertoires in COVID-19 (dated by TCRdb to the early 2020s). Background on the whole study: The collaborator samples originated in the United States, Italy and Spain and spanned the acute and convalescent phases of COVID-19. The repertoires were released in a freely available public database intended as a resource for research on the immune response to SARS-CoV-2. The prospective study material was composed of cDNA or gDNA derived from T cells, B-cell-depleted T cells, or PBMCs. Deeply sampled blood TCRbeta repertoires from subjects exposed to, actively infected with, or recovered from COVID-19 were included in the dataset. Sample metadata almost always included a de-identified subject ID, COVID-19 status, age in years and sex. HLA class I and class II types, where available, came from metadata supplied by the sample provider rather than from assay-based typing. The samples were drawn from two sources: the first 160 participants of the ongoing ImmuneRACE study, and 950 to 1,500 subjects contributed by 6 global collaborators.

Broader findings and caveats from the paper: How much clinical and demographic metadata was included differed by source and by participant, and the metadata was provided uncurated.

TCRbeta CDR3 regions were amplified from genomic DNA by means of the immunoSEQ Assay, a bias-controlled multiplex PCR. In the paper's pipeline: The number of nucleated cells in each sample was estimated from the amplification of reference gene primers within the assay. To quantify the absolute abundance of each unique TCRbeta CDR3 rearrangement, sequence reads were collapsed and filtered. For each sample, productive Simpson clonality was calculated as the square root of Simpson's diversity index across productive rearrangements. TCRdb stores this immuneACCESS table with in-frame sequences only. Part of the clones is absent; in the studies checked, under half of the shortfall reflects unresolved V genes, and no reason is known for the rest. That table gives V, J and clone size, and the DNA gave D and trimming. A total of 350,000 or so clones appear in this sample, roughly nine tenths of them only once. The ten most abundant clones make up about 18% of the sample.

The germline V gene yields SGDLS for CDR1 and YYNGEE for CDR2. V and J are truncated by 0 bases and 5 bases respectively, leaving an intervening sequence of 11 bases. There are 15 amino acids in the CDR3, from cysteine to phenylalanine inclusive. Only the CDR3 region is kept as DNA, spanning 45 bases read in frame from base 1. Sequenced material: PBMCs or T cells enriched from blood (not recorded which). The sequence links TRBV9 to TRBJ1-4; the D gene cannot be named for sure. This receptor was taken from a woman younger than 45 who had recovered from COVID-19. In nucleotide form, the sequence is TGTGCCAGCAGCGTAGGCGGGGAGGGAAATGAAAAACTGTTTTTT. This yields the protein CASSVGGEGNEKLFF.